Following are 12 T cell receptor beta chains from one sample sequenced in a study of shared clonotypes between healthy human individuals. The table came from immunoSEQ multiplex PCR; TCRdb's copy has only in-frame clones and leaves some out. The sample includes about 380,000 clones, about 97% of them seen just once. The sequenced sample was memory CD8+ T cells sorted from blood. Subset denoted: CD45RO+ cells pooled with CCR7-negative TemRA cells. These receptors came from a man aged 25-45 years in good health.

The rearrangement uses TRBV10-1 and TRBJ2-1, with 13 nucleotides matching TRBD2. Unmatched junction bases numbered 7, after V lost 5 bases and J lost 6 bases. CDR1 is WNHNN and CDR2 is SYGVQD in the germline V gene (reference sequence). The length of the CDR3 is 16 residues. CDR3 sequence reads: CASSSSLAGGGNEQFF. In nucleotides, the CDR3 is TGCGCCAGCAGTTCCTCACTAGCGGGAGGGGGCAATGAGCAGTTCTTC.

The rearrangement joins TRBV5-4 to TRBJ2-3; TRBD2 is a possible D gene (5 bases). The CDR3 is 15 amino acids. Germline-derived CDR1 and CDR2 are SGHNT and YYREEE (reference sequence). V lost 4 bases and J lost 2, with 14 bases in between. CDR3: CASSPRALLTDTQYF. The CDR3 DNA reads TGTGCCAGCAGCCCGAGGGCTCTTCTCACAGATACGCAGTATTTT.

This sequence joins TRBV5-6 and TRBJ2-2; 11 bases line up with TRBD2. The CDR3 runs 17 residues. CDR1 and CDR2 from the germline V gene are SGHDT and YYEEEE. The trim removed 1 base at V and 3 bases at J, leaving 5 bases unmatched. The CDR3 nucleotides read TGTGCCAGCAGCTTGCACCGACTAGCGGGGTACACCGGGGAGCTGTTTTTT. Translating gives CASSLHRLAGYTGELFF. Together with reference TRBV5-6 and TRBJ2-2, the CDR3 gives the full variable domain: DAGVTQSPTHLIKTRGQQVTLRCSPKSGHDTVSWYQQALGQGPQFIFQYYEEEERQRGNFPDRFSGHQFPNYSSELNVNALLLGDSALYLCASSLHRLAGYTGELFFGEGSRLTVL.

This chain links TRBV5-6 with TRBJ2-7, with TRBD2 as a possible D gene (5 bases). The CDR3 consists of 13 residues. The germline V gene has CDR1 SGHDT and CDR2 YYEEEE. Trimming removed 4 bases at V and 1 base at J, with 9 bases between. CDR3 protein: CASSRGRSYEQYF. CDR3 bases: TGTGCCAGCAGCCGGGGTCGGTCCTACGAGCAGTACTTC. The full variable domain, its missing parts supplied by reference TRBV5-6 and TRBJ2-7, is DAGVTQSPTHLIKTRGQQVTLRCSPKSGHDTVSWYQQALGQGPQFIFQYYEEEERQRGNFPDRFSGHQFPNYSSELNVNALLLGDSALYLCASSRGRSYEQYFGPGTRLTVT.

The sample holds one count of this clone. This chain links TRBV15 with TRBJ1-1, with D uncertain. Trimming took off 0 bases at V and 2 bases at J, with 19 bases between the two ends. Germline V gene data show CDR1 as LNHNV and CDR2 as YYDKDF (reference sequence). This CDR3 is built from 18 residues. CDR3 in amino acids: CATSRDLGAGFGNTEAFF. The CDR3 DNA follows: TGTGCCACCAGCAGAGATCTGGGTGCGGGGTTCGGAAACACTGAAGCTTTCTTT.

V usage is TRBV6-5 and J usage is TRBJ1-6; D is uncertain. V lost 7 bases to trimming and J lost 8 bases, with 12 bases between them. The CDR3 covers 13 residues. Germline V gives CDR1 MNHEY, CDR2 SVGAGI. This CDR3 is CASTRGRDSPLHF. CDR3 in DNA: TGTGCCAGCACTCGAGGGAGGGATTCACCCCTCCACTTT.

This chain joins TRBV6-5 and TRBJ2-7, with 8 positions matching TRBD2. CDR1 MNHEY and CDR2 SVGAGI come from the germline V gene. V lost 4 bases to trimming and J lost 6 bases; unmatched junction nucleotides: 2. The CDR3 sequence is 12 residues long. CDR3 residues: CASSSGTSEQYF. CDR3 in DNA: TGTGCCAGCAGTTCCGGGACTAGCGAGCAGTACTTC.

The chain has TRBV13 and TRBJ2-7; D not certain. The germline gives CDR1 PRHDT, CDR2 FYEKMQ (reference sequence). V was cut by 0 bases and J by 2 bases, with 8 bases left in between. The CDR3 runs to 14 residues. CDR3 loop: CASSLGHRTYEQYF. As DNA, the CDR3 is TGTGCCAGCAGCTTAGGGCACAGAACCTACGAGCAGTACTTC.

CDR3 nucleotides: TGTGCCAGCAGTTACGGGAGCGGTCCCTACGAGCAGTACTTC. Translated: CASSYGSGPYEQYF. This chain joins TRBV6-5 and TRBJ2-7; possibly TRBD2 for D (5 bases). Germline values: CDR1 MNHEY, CDR2 SVGAGI. This CDR3 has 14 residues. Trimming stripped 2 bases from V and 2 bases from J, with 10 bases between.

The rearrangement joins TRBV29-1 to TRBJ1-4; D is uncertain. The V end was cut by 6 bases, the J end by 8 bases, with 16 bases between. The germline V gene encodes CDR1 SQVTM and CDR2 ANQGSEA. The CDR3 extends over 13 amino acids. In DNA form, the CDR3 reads TGCAGCGTGCGGGAGTTAGGTAGGGAAAAACTGTTTTTT. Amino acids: CSVRELGREKLFF.

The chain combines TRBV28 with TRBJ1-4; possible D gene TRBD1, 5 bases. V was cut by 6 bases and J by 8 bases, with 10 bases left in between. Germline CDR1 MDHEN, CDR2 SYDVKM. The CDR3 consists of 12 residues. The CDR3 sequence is CASSSRQEKLFF. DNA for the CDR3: TGTGCCAGCAGCTCTCGACAGGAAAAACTGTTTTTT. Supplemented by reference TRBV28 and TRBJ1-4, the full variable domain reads DVKVTQSSRYLVKRTGEKVFLECVQDMDHENMFWYRQDPGLGLRLIYFSYDVKMKEKGDIPEGYSVSREKKERFSLILESASTNQTSMYLCASSSRQEKLFFGSGTQLSVL.

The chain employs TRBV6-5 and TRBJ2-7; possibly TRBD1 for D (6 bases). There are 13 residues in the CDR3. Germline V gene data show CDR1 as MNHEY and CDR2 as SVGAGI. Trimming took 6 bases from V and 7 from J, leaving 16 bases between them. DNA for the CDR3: TGTGCCAGCAGAAACCCACAGGGTTGGGAGCAGTACTTC. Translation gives CASRNPQGWEQYF.